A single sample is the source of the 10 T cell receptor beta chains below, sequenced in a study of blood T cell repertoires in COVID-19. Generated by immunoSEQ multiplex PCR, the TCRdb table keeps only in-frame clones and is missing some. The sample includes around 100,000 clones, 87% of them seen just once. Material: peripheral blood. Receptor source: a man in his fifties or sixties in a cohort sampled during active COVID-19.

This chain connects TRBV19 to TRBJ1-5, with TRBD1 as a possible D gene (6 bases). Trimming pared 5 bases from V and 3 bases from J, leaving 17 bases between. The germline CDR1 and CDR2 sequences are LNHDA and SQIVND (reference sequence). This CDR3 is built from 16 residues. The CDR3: CASSLMGAGVNQPQHF. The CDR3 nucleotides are TGTGCCAGTAGTCTTATGGGGGCAGGGGTCAATCAGCCCCAGCATTTT.

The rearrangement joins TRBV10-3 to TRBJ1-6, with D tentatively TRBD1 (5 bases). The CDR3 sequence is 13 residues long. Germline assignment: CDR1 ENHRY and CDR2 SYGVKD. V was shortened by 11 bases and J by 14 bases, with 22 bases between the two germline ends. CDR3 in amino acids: CAVRGALKGSLHF. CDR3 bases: TGTGCCGTACGCGGGGCCCTAAAGGGATCCCTCCACTTT.

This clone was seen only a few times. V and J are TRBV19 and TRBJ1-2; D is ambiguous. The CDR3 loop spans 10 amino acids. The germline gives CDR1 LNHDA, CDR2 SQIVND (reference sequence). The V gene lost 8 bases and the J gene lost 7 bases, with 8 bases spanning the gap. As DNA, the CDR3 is TGTGCCAGTTACAGTGGTGGCTACACCTTC. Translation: CASYSGGYTF.

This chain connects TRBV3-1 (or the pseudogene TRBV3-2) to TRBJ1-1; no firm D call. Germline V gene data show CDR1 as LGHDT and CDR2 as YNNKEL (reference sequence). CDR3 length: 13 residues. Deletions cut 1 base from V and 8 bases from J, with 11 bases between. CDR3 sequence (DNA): TGTGCCAGCAGCCAAGGTTTAGGAGGAGAAGCTTTCTTT. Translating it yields CASSQGLGGEAFF.

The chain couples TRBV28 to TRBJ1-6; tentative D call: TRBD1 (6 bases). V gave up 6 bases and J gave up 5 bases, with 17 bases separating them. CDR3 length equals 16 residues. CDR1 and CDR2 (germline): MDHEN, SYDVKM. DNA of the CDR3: TGTGCCAGCAGCGGGACACCCAAACGGAATAATTCACCCCTCCACTTT. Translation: CASSGTPKRNNSPLHF.

The CDR3 DNA is TGCGCCAGCAGCCGCCGAGCAAGGCAGGCATCTGCAACTAATGAAAAACTGTTTTTT. Encoded protein: CASSRRARQASATNEKLFF. The chain carries TRBV4-3 and TRBJ1-4; no clear D gene. V gave up 4 bases and J gave up 0 bases, with 21 bases separating them. Per germline, CDR1 LGHNA and CDR2 YSLEER. This CDR3 comprises 19 residues.

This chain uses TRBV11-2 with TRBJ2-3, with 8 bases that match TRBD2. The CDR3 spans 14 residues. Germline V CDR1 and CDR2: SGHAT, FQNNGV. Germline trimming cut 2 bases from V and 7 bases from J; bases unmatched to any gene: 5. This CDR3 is CASSLSGGFNTQYF. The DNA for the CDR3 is TGTGCCAGCAGCTTATCGGGGGGGTTTAATACGCAGTATTTT. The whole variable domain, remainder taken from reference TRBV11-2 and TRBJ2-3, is EAGVAQSPRYKIIEKRQSVAFWCNPISGHATLYWYQQILGQGPKLLIQFQNNGVVDDSQLPKDRFSAERLKGVDSTLKIQPAKLEDSAVYLCASSLSGGFNTQYFGPGTRLTVL.

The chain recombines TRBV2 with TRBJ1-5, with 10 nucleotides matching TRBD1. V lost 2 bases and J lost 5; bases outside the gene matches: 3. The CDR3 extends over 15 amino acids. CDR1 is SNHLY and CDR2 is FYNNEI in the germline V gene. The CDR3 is CASSEKTGGHQPQHF. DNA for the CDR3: TGTGCCAGCAGTGAAAAGACAGGGGGCCATCAGCCCCAGCATTTT.

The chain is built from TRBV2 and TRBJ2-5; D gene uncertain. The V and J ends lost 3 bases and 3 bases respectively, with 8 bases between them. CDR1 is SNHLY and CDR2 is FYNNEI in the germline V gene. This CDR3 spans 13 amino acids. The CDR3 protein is CASSEEGEETQYF. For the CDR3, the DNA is TGTGCCAGCAGTGAGGAAGGAGAAGAGACCCAGTACTTC. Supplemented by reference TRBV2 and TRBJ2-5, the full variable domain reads EPEVTQTPSHQVTQMGQEVILRCVPISNHLYFYWYRQILGQKVEFLVSFYNNEISEKSEIFDDQFSVERPDGSNFTLKIRSTKLEDSAMYFCASSEEGEETQYFGPGTRLLVL.

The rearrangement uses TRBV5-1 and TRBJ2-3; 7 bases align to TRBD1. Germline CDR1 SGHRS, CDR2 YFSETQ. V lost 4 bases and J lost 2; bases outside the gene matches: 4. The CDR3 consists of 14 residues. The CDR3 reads CASSLGQNTDTQYF. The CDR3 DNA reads TGCGCCAGCAGCCTGGGACAGAACACAGATACGCAGTATTTT.